Each of the 5 T cell receptor beta chains below was sequenced from the same sample in a study of breast tumors, draining lymph nodes, adjacent tissues. Samples came from axillary lymph nodes draining the breast cancer. TCRdb ran MiXCR on the multiplex PCR reads and lists one entry per CDR3 protein. The sample holds about 270,000 distinct CDR3 sequences, 30% seen once. The material sequenced was axillary lymph node tissue. The receptors stem from a female donor with breast cancer. Some clones in this sample may be carry-over from other donors' samples.

This clonotype was observed many times. The V gene is TRBV20-1, the J gene TRBJ2-1; 8 nucleotides line up with TRBD2. Germline CDR1 is DFQATT and CDR2 is SNEGSKA (reference sequence). J lost 8 bases, V lost 5 bases, and 14 bases had no gene match. The CDR3 sequence is 15 residues long. CDR3 amino acids: CSAGSGSLGGDEQFF. Written as DNA, the CDR3 is TGCAGTGCTGGAAGCGGGAGTCTGGGGGGGGATGAGCAGTTCTTC.

Of note for this clonotype: A read error may explain this, as a much larger clone is one base away. V gene TRBV20-1 combines with J gene TRBJ1-5, with D unresolved. The V gene lost 4 bases and the J gene lost 5 bases, with 12 bases spanning the gap. Germline CDR1 reads DFQATT; CDR2 reads SNEGSKA (reference sequence). This CDR3 spans 13 amino acids. The CDR3 region has the DNA TGCAGTGCTAACGACGTCCGACATCAGCCCCAGCATTTT. Protein sequence: CSANDVRHQPQHF.

This clonotype was seen at least ten times. V gene TRBV20-1 combines with J gene TRBJ1-5; no clear D gene. V lost 3 bases to trimming and J lost 5 bases, with 8 bases between them. CDR1 and CDR2 (germline): DFQATT, SNEGSKA (reference sequence). This CDR3 region has 12 residues. CDR3 in amino acids: CSASRIYQPQHF. For the CDR3, the DNA is TGCAGTGCTAGCCGTATCTATCAGCCCCAGCATTTT.

This clonotype showed up many times. CDR3 amino acids: CASSRLGSGNTIYF. The CDR3 DNA sequence: TGTGCCAGCAGTAGACTCGGCTCTGGAAACACCATATATTTT. The rearrangement uses TRBV11-3 and TRBJ1-3, with unresolved D. The germline V gene has CDR1 SGHNT and CDR2 YENEEA. V was cut by 6 bases and J by 0 bases, with 9 bases left in between. The length of the CDR3 is 14 residues.

The chain combines TRBV10-3 with TRBJ1-2; D gene ambiguous. Trimming shortened V by 11 bases and J by 2 bases, and 12 bases separated the two germline ends. Germline V lookup: CDR1 ENHRY, CDR2 SYGVKD. This CDR3 spans 12 amino acids. The CDR3 nucleotides are TGTGCCTCGACGGAGGGAAACTATGGCTACACCTTC. Amino acids: CASTEGNYGYTF.